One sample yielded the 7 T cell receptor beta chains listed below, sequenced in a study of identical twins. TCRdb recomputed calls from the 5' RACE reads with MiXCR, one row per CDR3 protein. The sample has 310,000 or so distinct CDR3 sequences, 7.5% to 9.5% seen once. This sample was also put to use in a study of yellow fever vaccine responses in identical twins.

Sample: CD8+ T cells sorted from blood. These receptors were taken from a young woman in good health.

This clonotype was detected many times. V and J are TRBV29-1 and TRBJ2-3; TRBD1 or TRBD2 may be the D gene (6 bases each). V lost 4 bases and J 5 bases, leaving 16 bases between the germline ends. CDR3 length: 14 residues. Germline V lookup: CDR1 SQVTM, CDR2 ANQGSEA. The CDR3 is CSVVWGAEVDTQYF. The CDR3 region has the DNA TGCAGCGTTGTGTGGGGGGCCGAAGTAGATACGCAGTATTTT.

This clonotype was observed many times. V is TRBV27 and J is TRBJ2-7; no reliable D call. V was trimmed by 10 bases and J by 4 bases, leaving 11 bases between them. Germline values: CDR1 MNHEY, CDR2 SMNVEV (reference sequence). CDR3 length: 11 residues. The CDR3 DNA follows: TGTGCCACGTCCGACCTATACGAGCAGTACTTC. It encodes CATSDLYEQYF.

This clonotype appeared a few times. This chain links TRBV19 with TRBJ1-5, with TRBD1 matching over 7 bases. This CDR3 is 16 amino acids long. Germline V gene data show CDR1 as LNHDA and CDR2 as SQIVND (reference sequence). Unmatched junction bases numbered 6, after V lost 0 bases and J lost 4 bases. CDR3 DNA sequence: TGTGCCAGTAGTATAGACCGGGGACAGTGGAATCAGCCCCAGCATTTT. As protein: CASSIDRGQWNQPQHF. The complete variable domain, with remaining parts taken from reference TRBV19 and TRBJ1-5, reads DGGITQSPKYLFRKEGQNVTLSCEQNLNHDAMYWYRQDPGQGLRLIYYSQIVNDFQKGDIAEGYSVSREKKESFPLTVTSAQKNPTAFYLCASSIDRGQWNQPQHFGDGTRLSIL.

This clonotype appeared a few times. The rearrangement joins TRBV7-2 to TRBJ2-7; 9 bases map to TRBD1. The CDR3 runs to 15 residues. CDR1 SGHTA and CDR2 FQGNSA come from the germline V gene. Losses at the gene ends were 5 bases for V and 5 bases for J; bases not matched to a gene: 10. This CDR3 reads CASSPADRGFDEQYF. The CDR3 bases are TGTGCCAGCAGCCCAGCCGACAGGGGGTTCGACGAGCAGTACTTC.

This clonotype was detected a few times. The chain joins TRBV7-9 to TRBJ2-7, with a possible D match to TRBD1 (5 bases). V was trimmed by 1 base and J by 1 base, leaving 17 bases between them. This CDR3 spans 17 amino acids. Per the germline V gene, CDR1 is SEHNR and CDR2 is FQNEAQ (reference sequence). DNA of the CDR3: TGTGCCAGCAGCTTAGAAGGGGTGGGCCCTATATCCTACGAGCAGTACTTC. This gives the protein CASSLEGVGPISYEQYF.

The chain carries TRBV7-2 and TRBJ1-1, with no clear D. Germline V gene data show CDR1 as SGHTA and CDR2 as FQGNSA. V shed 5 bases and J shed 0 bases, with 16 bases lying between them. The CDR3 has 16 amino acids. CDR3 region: CASSVDFRLMNTEAFF. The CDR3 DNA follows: TGTGCCAGCAGCGTAGACTTCAGGCTTATGAACACTGAAGCTTTCTTT. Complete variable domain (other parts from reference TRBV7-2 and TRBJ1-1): GAGVSQSPSNKVTEKGKDVELRCDPISGHTALYWYRQSLGQGLEFLIYFQGNSAPDKSGLPSDRFSAERTGGSVSTLTIQRTQQEDSAVYLCASSVDFRLMNTEAFFGQGTRLTVV.

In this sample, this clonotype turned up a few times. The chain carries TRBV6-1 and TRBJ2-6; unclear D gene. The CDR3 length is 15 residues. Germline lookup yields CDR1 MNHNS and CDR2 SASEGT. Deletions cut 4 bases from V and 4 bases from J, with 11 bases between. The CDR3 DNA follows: TGTGCCAGCAGTGCTACTCCTTGGGGGGCCAACGTCCTGACTTTC. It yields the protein CASSATPWGANVLTF.